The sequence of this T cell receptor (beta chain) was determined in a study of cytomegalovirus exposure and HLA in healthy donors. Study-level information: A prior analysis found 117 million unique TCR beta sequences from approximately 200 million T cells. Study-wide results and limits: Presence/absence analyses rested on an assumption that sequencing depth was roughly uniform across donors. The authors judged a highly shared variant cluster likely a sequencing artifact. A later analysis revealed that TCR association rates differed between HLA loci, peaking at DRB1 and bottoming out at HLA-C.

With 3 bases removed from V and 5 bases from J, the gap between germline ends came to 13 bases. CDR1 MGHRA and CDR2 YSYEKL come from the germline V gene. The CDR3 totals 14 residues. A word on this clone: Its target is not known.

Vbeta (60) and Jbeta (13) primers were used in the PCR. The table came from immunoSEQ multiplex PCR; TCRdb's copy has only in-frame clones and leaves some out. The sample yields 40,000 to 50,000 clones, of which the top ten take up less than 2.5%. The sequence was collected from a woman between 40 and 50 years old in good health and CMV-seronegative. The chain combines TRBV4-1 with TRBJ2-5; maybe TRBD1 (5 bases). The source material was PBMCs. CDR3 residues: CASSQPRVSETQYF. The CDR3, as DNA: TGCGCCAGCAGCCAGCCCAGGGTGTCGGAGACCCAGTACTTC.